A selection of T cell receptor beta chains follows, all from one sample in a study of memory CD8 T cells in hepatitis C reinfection. The repertoire was sequenced with immunoSEQ multiplex PCR; TCRdb's copy has only in-frame clones and lacks some. The profile covers tens of thousands of clones, with 88% appearing a single time and around 1.2% taken by the ten largest. Sequenced material: naive CD8+ T cells sorted from blood. The receptors derive from a man between 18 and 35 years old with hepatitis C virus infection. Each CDR3 is given with its conserved first and last residue. The order of the fields is J gene, clone size, V gene, CDR3 protein. The size entry is marked missing in some rows and otherwise reads once, few, many or a size class.

TRBJ2-1 | - | TRBV9 | CASSGPRAGGPHAQFF
TRBJ2-7 | - | TRBV6-5 | CASSPGGEQYF
TRBJ1-6 | once | TRBV6-6 | CASSYSMEDNSPLHF
TRBJ1-1 | - | TRBV19 | CASSIGRGLNTEAFF
TRBJ2-7 | - | TRBV30 | CAWSSYRDRITYEQYF
TRBJ1-1 | - | TRBV15 | CATSKDRAYTEAFF
TRBJ2-1 | - | TRBV28 | CASSFGLAETYNEQFF
TRBJ1-6 | - | TRBV9 | CASGQGDNSPLHF
TRBJ1-2 | - | TRBV6-1 | CASTSGQGIFGYTF
TRBJ1-1 | - | TRBV6-5 | CASSYGQGASGAFF
TRBJ2-7 | - | TRBV5-1 | CATRQGAGEQYF
TRBJ1-4 | - | TRBV28 | CASSRQGEVNEKLFF
TRBJ2-7 | - | TRBV19 | CASSIGPGDGYEQYF
TRBJ2-2 | - | TRBV6-5 | CASSYSPSGELFF
TRBJ1-5 | - | TRBV5-8 | CASSSRRGYSNQPQHF
TRBJ2-7 | - | TRBV6-1 | CASRFQGAHEQYF
TRBJ1-2 | few | TRBV7-9 | CASSLDHGQNYGYTF
TRBJ1-1 | - | TRBV6-5 | CASSSGGGAEAFF
TRBJ2-1 | - | TRBV29-1 | CSGRGQGADEQFF
TRBJ2-7 | - | TRBV20-1 | CSARRVYEQYF
TRBJ1-1 | - | TRBV7-9 | CASSSGQGNTEAFF
TRBJ1-2 | - | TRBV6-5 | CASRQGNGYTF
TRBJ2-5 | once | TRBV29-1 | CSVSPGLAVEETQYF
TRBJ1-2 | - | TRBV6-5 | CASSPYTDRAGGYTF
TRBJ2-5 | - | TRBV9 | CASSMGGERGQETQYF
TRBJ2-7 | - | TRBV5-4 | CASSLMSGTAEQYF
TRBJ2-5 | - | TRBV5-1 | CASSLTGIETQYF
TRBJ1-1 | - | TRBV4-1 | CASSQDWTGGEETEAFF
TRBJ2-2 | - | TRBV19 | CASSARTGVRSGELFF
TRBJ1-6 | - | TRBV11-2 | CASSGQIGQGYSPLHF
TRBJ2-5 | - | TRBV14 | CASSQDRVGFGETQYF
TRBJ2-7 | - | TRBV14 | CASSLDRGYEQYF
TRBJ2-2 | - | TRBV28 | CASSPRGSNTGELFF
TRBJ1-1 | few | TRBV6-6 | CASSYSKDRNTEAFF
TRBJ2-2 | few | TRBV13 | CASSTRTSGNTGELFF
TRBJ2-7 | - | TRBV5-1 | CASSLAGNGNYEQYF
TRBJ2-1 | - | TRBV28 | CASSFEGSGGNNEQFF
TRBJ2-2 | few | TRBV21-1 | CASSKGGQGPTGELFF
TRBJ1-4 | - | TRBV11-2 | CASSLGQGATNEKLFF
TRBJ2-1 | - | TRBV5-1 | CASSLGTGMDEQFF
TRBJ2-7 | - | TRBV11-2 | CASGGETYEQYF
TRBJ2-1 | - | TRBV4-1 | CASSLYSEQFF
TRBJ1-1 | - | TRBV29-1 | CSVEEGLSNAEAFF
TRBJ2-2 | - | TRBV16 | CASSQRIAGAGELFF
TRBJ2-7 | - | TRBV6-1 | CASSEIAGVVDEQYF